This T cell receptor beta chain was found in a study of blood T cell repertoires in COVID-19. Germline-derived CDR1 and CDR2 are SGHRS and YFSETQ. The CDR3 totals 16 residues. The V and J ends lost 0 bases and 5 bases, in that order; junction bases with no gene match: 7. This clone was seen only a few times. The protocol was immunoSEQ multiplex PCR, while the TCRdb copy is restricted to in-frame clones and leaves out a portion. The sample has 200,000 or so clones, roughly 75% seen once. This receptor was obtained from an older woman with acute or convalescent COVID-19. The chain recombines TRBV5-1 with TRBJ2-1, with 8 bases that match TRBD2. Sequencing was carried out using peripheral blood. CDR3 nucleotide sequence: TGCGCCAGCAGCTTGGTGGTGACTAGCGCCGACAATGAGCAGTTCTTC. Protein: CASSLVVTSADNEQFF.